The clone carrying this T cell receptor beta chain was seen more than once but under ten times. Its antigen is not identified. From germline, CDR1 is LGHDT and CDR2 YNNKEL (reference sequence). The CDR3 sequence is 12 residues long. V shed 2 bases and J shed 0 bases, with 1 base lying between them. These data originate in a study of T cells after yellow fever vaccination. On the study more broadly: Preparation of the low-cell-number fractions used SMART-Seq v4 Ultra Low Input.

Study-level findings and limits: A large majority of primary-vaccination clones showed up again after the booster (approximately 95% CD4, almost 90% CD8).

TCRdb processed the 5' RACE reads anew with MiXCR; each CDR3 protein has one entry. The sample carries roughly 500,000 distinct CDR3 sequences, 19% recorded once. The rearrangement uses TRBV3-1 and TRBJ1-1; D gene ambiguous. This material consisted of PBMCs, taken 15 days after the yellow fever booster vaccination. The source is a man aged 25-45 years who received the YFV17D yellow fever vaccine. CDR3 nucleotides: TGTGCCAGCAGCCAAATGAACACTGAAGCTTTCTTT. The encoded protein is CASSQMNTEAFF.